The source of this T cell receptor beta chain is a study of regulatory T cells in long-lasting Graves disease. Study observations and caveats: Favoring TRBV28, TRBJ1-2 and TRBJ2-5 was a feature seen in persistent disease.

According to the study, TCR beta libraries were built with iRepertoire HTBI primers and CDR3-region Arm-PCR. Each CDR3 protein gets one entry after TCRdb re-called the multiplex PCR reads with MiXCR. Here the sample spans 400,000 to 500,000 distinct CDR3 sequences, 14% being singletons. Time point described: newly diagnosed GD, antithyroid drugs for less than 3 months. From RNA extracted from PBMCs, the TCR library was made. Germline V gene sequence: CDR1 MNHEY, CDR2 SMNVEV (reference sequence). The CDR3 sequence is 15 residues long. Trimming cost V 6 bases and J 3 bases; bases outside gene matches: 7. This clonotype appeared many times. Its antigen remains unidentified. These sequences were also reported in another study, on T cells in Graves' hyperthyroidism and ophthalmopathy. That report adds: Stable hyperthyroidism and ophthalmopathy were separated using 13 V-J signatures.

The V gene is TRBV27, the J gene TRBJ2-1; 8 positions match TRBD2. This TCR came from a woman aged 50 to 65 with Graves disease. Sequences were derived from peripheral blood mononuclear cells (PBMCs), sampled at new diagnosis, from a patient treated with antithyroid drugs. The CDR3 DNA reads TGTGCCAGCAGCCCGCTAGCGGGTGTCTACAATGAGCAGTTCTTC. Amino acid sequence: CASSPLAGVYNEQFF.